The 24 T cell receptor beta chains below were found in one sample sequenced in a study of blood T cell repertoires in COVID-19. Sequenced by immunoSEQ multiplex PCR; TCRdb stores in-frame clones only, minus some. The data contain 400,000 or so clones, 80% to 90% of them singletons. The material sequenced was peripheral blood. The receptors shown here come from a young man with COVID-19, enrolled during active disease.

V gene TRBV3-1 (or the pseudogene TRBV3-2) combines with J gene TRBJ1-6; D is possibly TRBD1 (6 bases). The CDR3 contains 16 residues. V lost 1 base, J lost 7 bases, and 14 bases lay in between. Looked up from germline, CDR1 is LGHDT and CDR2 is YNNKEL (reference sequence). The CDR3 here is CASSQGAGAENSPLHF. The DNA for the CDR3 is TGTGCCAGCAGCCAAGGTGCAGGGGCTGAAAATTCACCCCTCCACTTT.

This chain links TRBV12-3 or TRBV12-4 with TRBJ2-1, with 7 bases that match TRBD1. There are 13 residues in the CDR3. After removal of 5 bases from V and 9 bases from J, the junction contained 7 bases not matched to a gene. The CDR3 region has the DNA TGTGCCAGCAGTCTGGGACAGTTAAGTGAGCAGTTCTTC. Protein product: CASSLGQLSEQFF.

The V gene is TRBV27, the J gene TRBJ1-4, with D perhaps TRBD1 (6 bases). There are 14 residues in the CDR3. V dropped 6 bases and J dropped 7 bases, with 15 bases sitting between them. The germline V gene has CDR1 MNHEY and CDR2 SMNVEV (reference sequence). In DNA, the CDR3 is TGTGCCAGCAGACCAGGGGCCCCTGGTGAAAAACTGTTTTTT. Translation: CASRPGAPGEKLFF.

The chain has TRBV2 and TRBJ1-5, with 7 bases that match TRBD1. Germline loops: CDR1 SNHLY, CDR2 FYNNEI. The CDR3 has 13 amino acids. V dropped 8 bases and J dropped 5; count of bases not matched to a gene: 6. CDR3 sequence: CASRRDSHQPQHF. The CDR3 DNA is TGTGCCAGCCGCAGGGACAGCCATCAGCCCCAGCATTTT.

This chain connects TRBV15 to TRBJ2-3; weak D call: TRBD1 (5 bases). Germline lookup yields CDR1 LNHNV and CDR2 YYDKDF (reference sequence). V was cut by 0 bases and J by 4 bases, with 8 bases left in between. This CDR3 has 14 amino acids. In DNA form, the CDR3 reads TGTGCCACCAGCAGAGATCAGGGTCCAGATACGCAGTATTTT. This sequence encodes CATSRDQGPDTQYF.

The V gene is TRBV2, the J gene TRBJ2-7; D is ambiguous. This CDR3 has 12 residues. V was pared by 5 bases and J by 1 base, with 6 bases between. Germline V gives CDR1 SNHLY, CDR2 FYNNEI. The CDR3 protein is CASSKLSYEQYF. DNA of the CDR3: TGTGCCAGCAGTAAACTTTCCTACGAGCAGTACTTC.

J is TRBJ1-5 and V is TRBV19, with D maybe TRBD1 (5 bases). Between the trimmed V and J ends, which lost 7 bases and 4 bases, there was a span of 17 bases. Germline-derived CDR1 and CDR2 are LNHDA and SQIVND (reference sequence). This CDR3 has 15 residues. CDR3 residues: CASTGHRGGNQPQHF. The DNA of the CDR3 is TGTGCCAGTACCGGACACCGCGGGGGTAATCAGCCCCAGCATTTT.

This clone came up a few times. The chain has TRBV9 and TRBJ1-5, with D tentatively TRBD1 (5 bases). V dropped 0 bases and J dropped 5 bases, with 12 bases sitting between them. Germline V lookup: CDR1 SGDLS, CDR2 YYNGEE. This CDR3 has 15 amino acids. CDR3 residues: CASSVAAGPHQPQHF. The CDR3 bases are TGTGCCAGCAGCGTAGCTGCAGGGCCCCATCAGCCCCAGCATTTT.

J is TRBJ2-5 and V is TRBV3-1 (or the pseudogene TRBV3-2), with 9 bases matching TRBD1. The germline gives CDR1 LGHDT, CDR2 YNNKEL (reference sequence). The V segment lost 4 bases and the J segment 5 bases; nucleotides outside the gene matches: 5. The CDR3 extends over 14 amino acids. The chain's CDR3 is CASSPYRGQETQYF. The CDR3 bases are TGTGCCAGCAGCCCCTACAGGGGGCAGGAGACCCAGTACTTC.

Here the CDR3 reads CASCPLAPEKLFF. The CDR3 DNA sequence: TGTGCCAGCTGCCCGTTAGCACCTGAAAAACTGTTTTTT. The rearrangement links TRBV2 to TRBJ1-4; no clear D. The CDR3 consists of 13 residues. CDR1 and CDR2 from the germline V gene are SNHLY and FYNNEI. Trimming removed 8 bases from V and 7 bases from J, with 14 bases in between.

This clone was recorded only once. V is TRBV5-5 and J is TRBJ2-7, with TRBD1 matching 7 bases. Germline V gives CDR1 SGHKS, CDR2 YYEKEE (reference sequence). Trimming at V came to 4 bases and at J to 2 bases, leaving 9 bases not matched to a gene. The CDR3 spans 15 residues. The CDR3 spells CASSPLEGATYEQYF. CDR3 sequence (DNA): TGTGCCAGCAGCCCTTTAGAGGGGGCCACCTACGAGCAGTACTTC.

The genes are TRBV6-5 and TRBJ2-7; a weak D match, TRBD1 (5 bases). Germline V gene lookup returns CDR1 MNHEY and CDR2 SVGAGI. This CDR3 is 16 amino acids long. Between the trimmed V and J ends, which lost 0 bases and 1 base, there was a span of 13 bases. CDR3 protein: CASSYSPNRPSYEQYF. The CDR3 DNA reads as TGTGCCAGCAGTTACTCCCCTAACAGGCCGTCCTACGAGCAGTACTTC.

The V gene is TRBV27, the J gene TRBJ2-7, with 8 bases identical to TRBD2. The germline V gene encodes CDR1 MNHEY and CDR2 SMNVEV (reference sequence). Trimming cost V 0 bases and J 5 bases; bases outside gene matches: 6. The CDR3 sequence is 15 residues long. This CDR3 is CASSLSGLAGHEQYF. DNA of the CDR3: TGTGCCAGCAGTTTATCGGGCCTAGCGGGTCACGAGCAGTACTTC.

The chain links TRBV18 to TRBJ2-1; the match to TRBD2 covers 10 bases. In germline, CDR1 is KGHSH, CDR2 LQKENI. CDR3 size: 15 residues. J was trimmed by 2 bases and V by 3 bases; bases with no gene match: 1. The CDR3 nucleotides are TGTGCCAGCTCACCTGGGACTAGCGCCTACAATGAGCAGTTCTTC. The encoded protein is CASSPGTSAYNEQFF.

In this sample, this clone turned up once. This rearrangement joins TRBV6-2 or TRBV6-3 to TRBJ1-2, with 7 nucleotides matching TRBD1. With V trimmed by 3 bases and J by 4 bases, 5 bases remained unmatched. This CDR3 is 14 amino acids long. The germline CDR1 and CDR2 sequences are MNHEY and SVGEGT. In DNA, the CDR3 is TGTGCCAGCAGTTATAACGACAGGGCCTATGGCTACACCTTC. Translated: CASSYNDRAYGYTF.

This rearrangement joins TRBV5-1 to TRBJ1-3, with D unclear. V was trimmed by 4 bases and J by 1 base, leaving 18 bases between them. Germline V CDR1 and CDR2: SGHRS, YFSETQ. The CDR3 runs to 17 residues. The DNA for the CDR3 is TGCGCCAGCAGCCTTAGTGGACTGCACACATCTGGAAACACCATATATTTT. It translates to CASSLSGLHTSGNTIYF.

The chain carries TRBV15 and TRBJ2-4; 7 nucleotides agree with TRBD2. This CDR3 comprises 16 residues. Germline CDR1 LNHNV, CDR2 YYDKDF (reference sequence). The ends lost 1 base at V and 5 bases at J; junction bases unmatched: 8. The DNA of the CDR3 is TGTGCCACCAGCAGAGGACCGACTGGGGGGGAAAACATTCAGTACTTC. This encodes CATSRGPTGGENIQYF.

V usage is TRBV7-8 and J usage is TRBJ2-7; 10 bases agree with TRBD2. The CDR3 extends over 15 amino acids. The germline V gene encodes CDR1 SGHVS and CDR2 FQNEAQ. V shed 5 bases, J shed 2 bases, and the junction held 6 bases outside the gene matches. CDR3 nucleotides: TGTGCCAGCAGCCCCTCGGGACTAGCGACCTACGAGCAGTACTTC. This codes for CASSPSGLATYEQYF.

The chain joins TRBV6-5 to TRBJ1-1; 10 nucleotides match TRBD1. V lost 6 bases to trimming and J lost 4 bases; unmatched junction nucleotides: 5. In germline, CDR1 is MNHEY, CDR2 SVGAGI. CDR3 length: 14 residues. The CDR3, as DNA: TGTGCCAGCAGGGGGACAGGGGTTTCCACTGAAGCTTTCTTT. As protein: CASRGTGVSTEAFF.

The chain uses TRBV18 and TRBJ1-1; D is undetermined. The CDR3 covers 14 residues. Trimming took 0 bases from V and 1 from J, leaving 6 bases between them. Germline V gene lookup returns CDR1 KGHSH and CDR2 LQKENI. Here the CDR3 reads CASSPPSRNTEAFF. CDR3 DNA sequence: TGTGCCAGCTCACCACCGTCGAGGAACACTGAAGCTTTCTTT.

This rearrangement joins TRBV5-1 to TRBJ2-7; 8 bases align to TRBD1. J was trimmed by 2 bases and V by 5 bases; bases with no gene match: 6. The length of the CDR3 is 14 residues. Per the germline V gene, CDR1 is SGHRS and CDR2 is YFSETQ. The CDR3 coding sequence is TGCGCCAGCAGACCCCGGGACAGGACCTACGAGCAGTACTTC. This encodes CASRPRDRTYEQYF.

V usage is TRBV25-1 and J usage is TRBJ2-7, with 7 bases aligning to TRBD2. With V trimmed by 5 bases and J by 6 bases, 13 bases remained unmatched. The CDR3 totals 15 residues. Germline assignment: CDR1 MGHDK and CDR2 SYGVNS. Written as DNA, the CDR3 is TGTGCCAGCAGTCGCCCAACGGGGGGTTCTGGCGAGCAGTACTTC. This encodes CASSRPTGGSGEQYF.

V is TRBV5-1 and J is TRBJ1-2, with 8 bases fitting TRBD1. Looked up from germline, CDR1 is SGHRS and CDR2 is YFSETQ. Trimming removed 5 bases from V and 4 bases from J; junction bases left unmatched: 4. This CDR3 is built from 13 residues. The CDR3 is CASRGTGPYGYTF. In nucleotides, the CDR3 is TGCGCCAGCAGGGGGACAGGACCCTATGGCTACACCTTC.

This clone was counted a few times. The chain recombines TRBV3-1 (or the pseudogene TRBV3-2) with TRBJ1-4, with 7 positions matching TRBD1. Germline trimming cut 3 bases from V and 2 bases from J; bases unmatched to any gene: 3. The germline CDR1 and CDR2 sequences are LGHDT and YNNKEL (reference sequence). The CDR3 is made up of 15 amino acids. The CDR3 loop reads CASSHRRGTNEKLFF. The CDR3, as DNA: TGTGCCAGCAGCCATCGCAGGGGGACTAATGAAAAACTGTTTTTT.